A single sample gave rise to the 28 T cell receptor beta chains below, sequenced in a study of T cells in Graves' hyperthyroidism and ophthalmopathy. RNA transcripts provided the source from which TCR beta CDR3 regions were amplified. First-round RT-PCR targeting the TCR CDR3 was performed with the HTBI primer set. TCRdb reprocessed the multiplex PCR reads with MiXCR, giving one entry per CDR3 protein. In the table there are more than 550,000 distinct CDR3 sequences, around a sixth of which are singletons. What was sequenced was blood. These receptors all come from a woman aged 45 to 65 with Graves' hyperthyroidism that later progressed to Graves' ophthalmopathy.

The chain employs TRBV6-2 or TRBV6-3 and TRBJ2-7, with D possibly TRBD1 on 6 matching bases. This CDR3 is built from 15 residues. The ends were cut back, 2 bases at V and 3 bases at J, with 14 bases in the middle. Germline lookup yields CDR1 MNHEY and CDR2 SVGEGT. The CDR3 sequence: CASSYAAQGIYEQYF. The CDR3, as DNA: TGTGCCAGCAGTTACGCAGCGCAGGGGATCTACGAGCAGTACTTC.

Ten or more counts support this clonotype. The V gene is TRBV10-1, the J gene TRBJ2-7, with D possibly TRBD1 on 6 matching bases. V lost 9 bases, J lost 2 bases, and 20 bases lay in between. CDR3 length: 15 amino acids. CDR1 and CDR2 (germline): WNHNN, SYGVQD (reference sequence). CDR3 in amino acids: CARFVQGSIAYEQYF. The DNA of the CDR3 is TGCGCCAGGTTCGTACAGGGATCCATAGCCTACGAGCAGTACTTC.

The chain recombines TRBV11-2 with TRBJ2-2; 8 bases are a match to TRBD1. Trimming cost V 10 bases and J 4 bases; bases outside gene matches: 8. This CDR3 is 14 amino acids long. Germline CDR1 SGHAT, CDR2 FQNNGV. CDR3 in amino acids: CATRQGAGTGELFF. The CDR3 bases are TGTGCCACCCGTCAGGGGGCGGGCACCGGGGAGCTGTTTTTT.

There are many counts of this clonotype. The CDR3 loop is CAWSAWDVGETQYF. CDR3 DNA sequence: TGTGCCTGGAGTGCATGGGACGTTGGGGAGACCCAGTACTTC. The chain couples TRBV30 to TRBJ2-5, with D perhaps assigned TRBD1 or TRBD2 (5 bases each). The CDR3 length is 14 residues. The germline V gene has CDR1 GTSNPN and CDR2 SVGIG (reference sequence). V was trimmed by 1 base and J by 5 bases, leaving 14 bases between them.

This clonotype was counted ten times or more. The chain recombines TRBV20-1 with TRBJ2-1; D not resolved. V was clipped by 5 bases and J by 0 bases, with 11 bases between them. From germline, CDR1 is DFQATT and CDR2 SNEGSKA (reference sequence). This CDR3 region has 14 residues. CDR3: CSASLRSSYNEQFF. The CDR3 DNA reads TGCAGTGCTTCCCTACGTAGCTCCTACAATGAGCAGTTCTTC.

The chain recombines TRBV6-1 with TRBJ2-1, with 9 bases lining up with TRBD1. V shed 6 bases, J shed 7 bases, and the junction held 4 bases outside the gene matches. The CDR3 covers 13 residues. Germline V gene sequence: CDR1 MNHNS, CDR2 SASEGT. The CDR3 DNA follows: TGTGCCAGCAGAGAACAGGGGGCTAATGAGCAGTTCTTC. Amino acids: CASREQGANEQFF.

This clonotype was seen just once. The chain is built from TRBV28 and TRBJ2-7; the D is unclear. The CDR3 covers 12 residues. CDR1 is MDHEN, CDR2 SYDVKM, per germline. V lost 6 bases and J lost 2, with 8 bases in between. CDR3 protein: CASRRNTYEQYF. The CDR3 DNA sequence: TGTGCCAGCAGACGGAATACCTACGAGCAGTACTTC.

The chain uses TRBV5-5 and TRBJ2-6; D is unclear. This CDR3 is 16 amino acids long. Germline assignment: CDR1 SGHKS and CDR2 YYEKEE (reference sequence). Between the trimmed V and J ends, which lost 1 base and 4 bases, there was a span of 12 bases. DNA for the CDR3: TGTGCCAGCAGCTTGAATAGGGTGTCCGGGGCCAACGTCCTGACTTTC. Its protein is CASSLNRVSGANVLTF.

The rearrangement links TRBV27 to TRBJ1-5, with 9 nucleotides matching TRBD1. V lost 5 bases, J lost 5 bases, and 16 bases stayed unmatched. CDR3 length equals 18 residues. CDR1 is MNHEY and CDR2 is SMNVEV in the germline V gene (reference sequence). The CDR3 reads CASSPLRTGDLADQPQHF. CDR3 sequence (DNA): TGTGCCAGCAGTCCCCTCCGGACAGGGGATTTGGCTGATCAGCCCCAGCATTTT.

CDR3 coding DNA: TGCAGTGCTCCCGACAGGGGCGGCTCCGGGCAAGAGACCCAGTACTTC. Amino acid sequence: CSAPDRGGSGQETQYF. The chain joins TRBV20-1 to TRBJ2-5; 8 bases fit TRBD1. The V segment lost 5 bases and the J segment 2 bases; nucleotides outside the gene matches: 13. The CDR3 sequence is 16 residues long. CDR1 is DFQATT, CDR2 SNEGSKA, per germline (reference sequence).

This clonotype came up many times. The rearrangement uses TRBV30 and TRBJ1-1; the D is unclear. The CDR3 is made up of 13 amino acids. Per the germline V gene, CDR1 is GTSNPN and CDR2 is SVGIG (reference sequence). The V gene lost 8 bases and the J gene lost 1 base, with 14 bases spanning the gap. CDR3 protein: CATRAAANTEAFF. The DNA for the CDR3 is TGTGCCACCCGGGCAGCTGCGAACACTGAAGCTTTCTTT.

This clonotype appeared many times. The chain uses TRBV29-1 and TRBJ2-3, with D perhaps matching TRBD1 (5 bases). This CDR3 is 15 amino acids long. CDR1 is SQVTM, CDR2 ANQGSEA, per germline. Trimming took off 2 bases at V and 0 bases at J, with 12 bases between the two ends. The CDR3 is CSVELGRLSTDTQYF. As DNA, the CDR3 is TGCAGCGTTGAACTGGGGCGGTTGAGCACAGATACGCAGTATTTT.

This clonotype occurred many times. The CDR3, as DNA: TGTGCCAGCAGTGAAAATCCGGTCTATGGCTACACCTTC. It translates to CASSENPVYGYTF. V is TRBV6-1 and J is TRBJ1-2; D gene unclear. The germline CDR1 and CDR2 sequences are MNHNS and SASEGT. V was pared by 2 bases and J by 4 bases, with 8 bases between. This CDR3 contains 13 residues.

This clonotype was seen a handful of times. This chain links TRBV2 with TRBJ2-3; D unclear. From germline, CDR1 is SNHLY and CDR2 FYNNEI. The CDR3 has 15 residues. Trimming left V 2 bases short and J 0 bases short, with 9 bases between. The CDR3 sequence is CASSEHTTSTDTQYF. CDR3 sequence (DNA): TGTGCCAGCAGTGAACACACTACTAGCACAGATACGCAGTATTTT.

This chain connects TRBV7-8 to TRBJ2-1; a weak D match, TRBD2 (5 bases). V lost 0 bases and J 7 bases, leaving 19 bases between the germline ends. In germline, CDR1 is SGHVS, CDR2 FQNEAQ. CDR3 length: 17 amino acids. CDR3 residues: CASSLAPAGPHGNEQFF. The CDR3 DNA reads as TGTGCCAGCAGCTTAGCGCCGGCGGGCCCTCACGGGAATGAGCAGTTCTTC.

The chain recombines TRBV10-3 with TRBJ2-1; 7 bases line up with TRBD1. Germline loops: CDR1 ENHRY, CDR2 SYGVKD. V dropped 4 bases and J dropped 4; count of bases not matched to a gene: 1. There are 13 residues in the CDR3. Written as DNA, the CDR3 is TGTGCCATCAGTGTGGGACAGTACAATGAGCAGTTCTTC. Its protein product is CAISVGQYNEQFF.

This clonotype was seen repeatedly, ten times or more. The genes are TRBV2 and TRBJ2-2, with D perhaps TRBD1 (6 bases). CDR3 length: 16 residues. V was shortened by 0 bases and J by 5 bases, with 13 bases between the two germline ends. Germline CDR1 and CDR2: SNHLY and FYNNEI. The CDR3: CASSEALAGETGELFF. The DNA of the CDR3 is TGTGCCAGCAGTGAAGCGCTGGCAGGGGAAACCGGGGAGCTGTTTTTT. Variable domain in full (rest from reference TRBV2 and TRBJ2-2): EPEVTQTPSHQVTQMGQEVILRCVPISNHLYFYWYRQILGQKVEFLVSFYNNEISEKSEIFDDQFSVERPDGSNFTLKIRSTKLEDSAMYFCASSEALAGETGELFFGEGSRLTVL.

The gene calls are TRBV6-5 and TRBJ1-1; D is undetermined. The germline V gene encodes CDR1 MNHEY and CDR2 SVGAGI. The CDR3 totals 15 residues. V was cut by 2 bases and J by 0 bases, with 10 bases left in between. The CDR3 sequence: CASSYNGRMNTEAFF. Here the CDR3 DNA reads TGTGCCAGCAGTTACAACGGGCGGATGAACACTGAAGCTTTCTTT.

This clonotype came up a few times. The chain is built from TRBV7-9 and TRBJ1-2, with D perhaps matching TRBD1 (5 bases). Germline CDR1 SEHNR, CDR2 FQNEAQ (reference sequence). Trimming took 4 bases from V and 8 from J, leaving 23 bases between them. The CDR3 has 16 amino acids. This CDR3 is CASSSVAWQGGDGYTF. The CDR3 DNA sequence: TGTGCCAGCAGCTCAGTCGCGTGGCAGGGAGGAGACGGCTACACCTTC.

This clonotype was found many times. The chain recombines TRBV7-2 with TRBJ1-4, with 10 bases that match TRBD1. V was clipped by 4 bases and J by 8 bases; unmatched bases: 7. Germline lookup yields CDR1 SGHTA and CDR2 FQGNSA. This CDR3 spans 15 amino acids. CDR3 DNA sequence: TGTGCCAGCAGCTCCGACAGGGGGCCAGGGGAAAAACTGTTTTTT. It is translated as CASSSDRGPGEKLFF. Complete variable domain (other parts from reference TRBV7-2 and TRBJ1-4): GAGVSQSPSNKVTEKGKDVELRCDPISGHTALYWYRQSLGQGLEFLIYFQGNSAPDKSGLPSDRFSAERTGGSVSTLTIQRTQQEDSAVYLCASSSDRGPGEKLFFGSGTQLSVL.

The sample holds a few counts of this clonotype. The chain joins TRBV7-9 to TRBJ1-3; D is uncertain. V shed 1 base and J shed 6 bases, with 4 bases lying between them. The CDR3 is 12 residues long. Germline V gene lookup returns CDR1 SEHNR and CDR2 FQNEAQ (reference sequence). For the CDR3, the DNA is TGTGCCAGCAGCTTAGTGGCAAACACCATATATTTT. Protein product: CASSLVANTIYF.

Remarks on this clonotype: A much larger clone is a single base away; this may be a read error. The J gene is TRBJ2-7, the V gene TRBV7-9, with D perhaps TRBD1 or TRBD2 (5 bases each). There are 15 residues in the CDR3. CDR1 SEHNR and CDR2 FQNEAQ come from the germline V gene (reference sequence). Trimming removed 1 base at V and 4 bases at J, with 14 bases between. CDR3 sequence reads: CASSLVGRLNYEQYF. CDR3 nucleotide sequence: TGTGCCAGCAGCTTAGTGGGACGGTTGAATTACGAGCAGTACTTC.

Ten or more counts support this clonotype. J is TRBJ2-5 and V is TRBV20-1; TRBD1 aligns across 9 bases. The germline gives CDR1 DFQATT, CDR2 SNEGSKA (reference sequence). V gave up 7 bases and J gave up 4 bases; unmatched junction bases: 13. There are 15 residues in the CDR3. Here the CDR3 reads CSVGTGLPSGETQYF. The CDR3 nucleotides read TGCAGTGTAGGGACAGGGTTACCGTCGGGAGAGACCCAGTACTTC.

This chain joins TRBV4-2 and TRBJ2-5; TRBD2 matches 12 bases. V lost 2 bases to trimming and J lost 5 bases; unmatched junction nucleotides: 15. The germline gives CDR1 LGHNA, CDR2 YNFKEQ. There are 19 residues in the CDR3. The CDR3 sequence: CASSQLSGASGGARETQYF. The CDR3 DNA reads TGTGCCAGCAGCCAATTGAGTGGGGCTAGCGGGGGGGCCAGGGAGACCCAGTACTTC.

This clonotype occurred a few times. The chain uses TRBV12-3 or TRBV12-4 and TRBJ1-1; D perhaps matches TRBD1 (6 bases). The V end lost 8 bases, the J end lost 4 bases, and 17 bases lay between the germline ends. CDR3 length: 14 amino acids. The CDR3 coding sequence is TGTGCCAGCGTGGGGGTAGGGGGGAGCACTGAAGCTTTCTTT. Its protein product is CASVGVGGSTEAFF.

This clonotype was detected a few times. In nucleotides, the CDR3 is TGTGCCGGCACCACCTCAGGTTCTACTAATGAAAAACTGTTTTTT. It translates to CAGTTSGSTNEKLFF. J is TRBJ1-4 and V is TRBV7-9; D is undetermined. The germline gives CDR1 SEHNR, CDR2 FQNEAQ (reference sequence). This CDR3 contains 15 residues. V dropped 11 bases and J dropped 2 bases, with 18 bases sitting between them.

The rearrangement joins TRBV7-6 to TRBJ2-7, with 8 bases identical to TRBD1. The CDR3 consists of 15 residues. Germline V gene data show CDR1 as SGHVS and CDR2 as FNYEAQ. V trimming: 5 bases; J trimming: 7 bases; junction bases outside the gene matches: 13. CDR3 DNA sequence: TGTGCCAGCAGCCCCCGGCGTCAGGGGGCTGGTGAGCAGTACTTC. Translating gives CASSPRRQGAGEQYF.

This clonotype was recorded many times. The J gene is TRBJ2-3, the V gene TRBV20-1; no firm D call. With 1 base removed from V and 0 bases from J, the gap between germline ends came to 8 bases. Germline lookup yields CDR1 DFQATT and CDR2 SNEGSKA (reference sequence). The CDR3 spans 14 residues. The chain's CDR3 is CSARVLTSTDTQYF. CDR3 DNA: TGCAGTGCTAGAGTACTAACTAGCACAGATACGCAGTATTTT.